The entry that follows covers one T cell receptor beta chain sequence. Its binding antigen is unknown. Base-call qualities are not available, and no considerably larger clone is one nucleotide away. Sequences SGHNT (CDR1) and YENEEA (CDR2) are obtained from the germline V gene. At the junction V is shortened by 3 bases and J by 4 bases; bases outside the gene matches: 5. Spanning cysteine to phenylalanine, the CDR3 consists of 14 amino acids. Of all the DNA, just the CDR3 is kept, 42 bases in frame from base 1. The entry originates in a study of brain T cells in children with intractable seizures listed by TCRdb under 2021. Notes on the research overall: As a first screen for immune gene transcripts, resected brain tissue from 50 or so pediatric epilepsy surgery cases was run on a NanoString immunology panel. Among the roughly twelve selected surgery cases, eight also had pre-surgery blood sequenced, leaving four with brain tissue only.

The time point label here, explained by the study, means: resected brain tissue, or blood drawn just prior to surgery. Surgery cases with the highest brain T cell transcript signatures were selected for TCR beta chain sequencing of brain tissue and, where available, blood. Patients had been treated with at least one anti-epileptic drug before surgery. The TCR-sequenced patients were children whose drug-resistant epilepsy was caused by tuberous sclerosis complex, focal cortical dysplasia, Rasmussen encephalitis or hemimegalencephaly. The blood samples were collected right before the epilepsy surgery. The Monarch genomic DNA purification kit was used to extract bulk genomic DNA from unsorted brain tissue and from whole blood. What the research found in general, with its limitations: Because sequencing depth differed between pre- and post-surgery blood, the absence of clones from the pre-surgery sample may reflect undersampling. Viral specificity was inferred only from CDR3 sequence similarity, and patients' HCMV serostatus was unknown.

The immunoSEQ assay was applied to genomic DNA to generate the TCR beta chain sequences. As for how the authors treated the data: CDR3 sequences that did not begin with the conserved framework cysteine at position 104 were removed by hand. To get clonality, the normalized Shannon's Diversity Index was subtracted from one, giving values from 0 (maximal diversity) to 1 (oligoclonal). To check whether a given CDR3 had different frequencies in two samples, for example brain versus blood, chi-squared comparison-of-proportions tests were used. Public clonotypes were found by searching immuneACCESS, and the VDJdb browser was used to assess similarity to known antiviral clonotypes. The clones in this table, taken by TCRdb from immuneACCESS, are in-frame only. Not every clone is retained; where verified, under half of the shortfall comes from an unresolved V gene, and the cause of the rest is unknown. The V and J calls and clone size come from that table; D and trimming were worked out from the DNA. The sample table shows about 110,000 clones, and approximately 94% are seen once. About 4% of the sample goes to the ten largest clones.

The starting material was peripheral blood, obtained at surgery. The origin of this receptor is a boy less than two years old with hemimegalencephaly and intractable seizures. The rearranged chain carries TRBV11-3 and TRBJ2-7, with TRBD2 identical over 8 junction bases. The CDR3 protein: CASSLSGGYYEQYF. At the DNA level, the sequence is TGTGCCAGCAGCTTGAGCGGGGGTTATTACGAGCAGTACTTC.